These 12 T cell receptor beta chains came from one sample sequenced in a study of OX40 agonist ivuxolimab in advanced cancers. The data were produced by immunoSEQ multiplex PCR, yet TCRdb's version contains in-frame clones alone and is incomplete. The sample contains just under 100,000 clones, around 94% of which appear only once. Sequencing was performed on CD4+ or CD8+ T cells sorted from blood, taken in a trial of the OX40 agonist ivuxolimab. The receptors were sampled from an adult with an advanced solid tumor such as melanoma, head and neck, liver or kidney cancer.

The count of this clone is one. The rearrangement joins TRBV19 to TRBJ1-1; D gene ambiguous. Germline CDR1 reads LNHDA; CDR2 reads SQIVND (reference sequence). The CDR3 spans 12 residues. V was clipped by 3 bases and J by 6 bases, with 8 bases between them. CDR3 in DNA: TGTGCCAGTAGTATCGTAAAATCTGAAGCTTTCTTT. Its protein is CASSIVKSEAFF.

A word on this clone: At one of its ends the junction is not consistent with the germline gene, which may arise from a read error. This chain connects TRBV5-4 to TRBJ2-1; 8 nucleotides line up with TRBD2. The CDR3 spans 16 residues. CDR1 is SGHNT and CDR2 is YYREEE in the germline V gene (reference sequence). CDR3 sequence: CASSQGAGTSYNEQFF. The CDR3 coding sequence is TGCGCCAGCAGCCAAGGGGCCGGGACTAGCTACAATGAGCAGTTCTTC.

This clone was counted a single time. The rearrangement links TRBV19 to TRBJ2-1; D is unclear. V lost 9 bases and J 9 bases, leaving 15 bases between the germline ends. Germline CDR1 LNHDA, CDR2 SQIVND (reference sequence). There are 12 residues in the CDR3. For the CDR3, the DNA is TGTGCCAGCTCTCGTGTGCTGAGTGAGCAGTTCTTC. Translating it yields CASSRVLSEQFF.

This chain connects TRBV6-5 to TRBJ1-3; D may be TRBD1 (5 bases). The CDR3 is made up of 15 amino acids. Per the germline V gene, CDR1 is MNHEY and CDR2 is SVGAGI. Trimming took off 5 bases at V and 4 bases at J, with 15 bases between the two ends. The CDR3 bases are TGTGCCAGCAGTAGAGACAGCGGGGTAGGAAACACCATATATTTT. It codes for CASSRDSGVGNTIYF.

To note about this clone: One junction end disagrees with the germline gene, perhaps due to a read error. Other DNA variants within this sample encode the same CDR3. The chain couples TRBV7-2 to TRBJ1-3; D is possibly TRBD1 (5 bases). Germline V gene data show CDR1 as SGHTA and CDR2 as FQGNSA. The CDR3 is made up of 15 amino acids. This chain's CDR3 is CASSLAQGSGNTIYF. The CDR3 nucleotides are TGTGCCAGCAGCCTAGCGCAGGGATCTGGAAACACCATATATTTT. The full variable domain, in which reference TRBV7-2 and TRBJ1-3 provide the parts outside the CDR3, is GAGVSQSPSNKVTEKGKDVELRCDPISGHTALYWYRQSLGQGLEFLIYFQGNSAPDKSGLPSDRFSAERTGGSVSTLTIQRTQQEDSAVYLCASSLAQGSGNTIYFGEGSWLTVV.

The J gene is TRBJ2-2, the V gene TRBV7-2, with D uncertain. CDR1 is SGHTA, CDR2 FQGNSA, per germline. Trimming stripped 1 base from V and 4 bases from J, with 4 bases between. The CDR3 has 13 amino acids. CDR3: CASSLVFTGELFF. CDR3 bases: TGTGCCAGCAGCTTAGTGTTCACCGGGGAGCTGTTTTTT.

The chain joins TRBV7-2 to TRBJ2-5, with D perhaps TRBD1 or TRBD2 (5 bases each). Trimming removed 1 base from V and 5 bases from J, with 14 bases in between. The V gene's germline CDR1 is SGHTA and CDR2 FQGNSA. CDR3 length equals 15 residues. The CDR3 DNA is TGTGCCAGCAGCTTAGTTGTGGGGCGGAGGGAGACCCAGTACTTC. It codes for CASSLVVGRRETQYF.

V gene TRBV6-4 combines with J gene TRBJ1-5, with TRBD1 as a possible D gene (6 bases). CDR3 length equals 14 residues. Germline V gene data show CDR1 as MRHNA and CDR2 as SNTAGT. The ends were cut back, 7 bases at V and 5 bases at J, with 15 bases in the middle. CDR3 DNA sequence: TGTGCCAGCACGAGGACAGCTCCTTATCAGCCCCAGCATTTT. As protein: CASTRTAPYQPQHF.

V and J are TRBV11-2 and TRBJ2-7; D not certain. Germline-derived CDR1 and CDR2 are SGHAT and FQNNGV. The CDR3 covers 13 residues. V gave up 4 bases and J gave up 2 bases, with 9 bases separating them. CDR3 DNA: TGTGCCAGCAGCTCCGTTCCCACCTACGAGCAGTACTTC. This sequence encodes CASSSVPTYEQYF.

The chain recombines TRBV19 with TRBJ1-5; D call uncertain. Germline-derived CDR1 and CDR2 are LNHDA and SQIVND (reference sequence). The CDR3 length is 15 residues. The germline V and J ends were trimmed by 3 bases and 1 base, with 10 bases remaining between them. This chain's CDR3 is CASSIGGRSNQPQHF. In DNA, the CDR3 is TGTGCCAGTAGTATTGGTGGTAGGAGCAATCAGCCCCAGCATTTT.

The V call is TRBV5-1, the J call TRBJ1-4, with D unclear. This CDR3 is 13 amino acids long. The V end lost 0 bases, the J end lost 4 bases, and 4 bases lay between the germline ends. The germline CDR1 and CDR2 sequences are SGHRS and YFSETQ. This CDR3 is CASSLDHNEKLFF. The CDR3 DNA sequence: TGCGCCAGCAGCTTGGATCATAATGAAAAACTGTTTTTT.

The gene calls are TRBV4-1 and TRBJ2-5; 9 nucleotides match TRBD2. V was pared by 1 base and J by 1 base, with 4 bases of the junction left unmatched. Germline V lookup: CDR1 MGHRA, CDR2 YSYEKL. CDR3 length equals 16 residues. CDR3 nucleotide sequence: TGCGCCAGCAGCCAAGGGCGAGCGGGAGGCCAAGAGACCCAGTACTTC. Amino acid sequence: CASSQGRAGGQETQYF.